The 18 T cell receptor beta chains listed next were all sequenced from one sample in a study of regulatory T cells in long-lasting Graves disease. The time point here: persistent/refractory GD, antithyroid drugs over 5 years with positive TRAb. Researchers made the TCR library from RNA that was extracted from PBMCs. In building TCR beta libraries, iRepertoire HTBI primers were used together with Arm-PCR of CDR3 regions. One entry per CDR3 protein results from TCRdb running MiXCR on the multiplex PCR reads. The table records about 470,000 distinct CDR3 sequences, roughly 20% of them present only once. The sample in question was peripheral blood mononuclear cells (PBMCs), obtained when the disease was refractory, from a patient treated with antithyroid drugs. These receptors came from a female donor with Graves disease.

The chain combines TRBV9 with TRBJ1-1; the D is unclear. The CDR3 contains 14 residues. The ends were cut back, 4 bases at V and 1 base at J, with 11 bases in the middle. Germline loops: CDR1 SGDLS, CDR2 YYNGEE. CDR3 protein: CASSKPWGNTEAFF. In DNA form, the CDR3 reads TGTGCCAGCAGCAAACCCTGGGGGAACACTGAAGCTTTCTTT.

The table lists this clonotype with a few counts. CDR3 loop: CSVEEFETQYF. DNA for the CDR3: TGCAGCGTCGAGGAGTTTGAGACCCAGTACTTC. This chain links TRBV29-1 with TRBJ2-5; unclear D gene. Germline V lookup: CDR1 SQVTM, CDR2 ANQGSEA. V was trimmed by 6 bases and J by 5 bases, leaving 10 bases between them. This CDR3 region has 11 residues.

This clonotype showed up many times. The CDR3 sequence: CASKSGLRDTEAFF. CDR3 bases: TGTGCCAGCAAATCGGGGCTCCGGGACACTGAAGCTTTCTTT. J is TRBJ1-1 and V is TRBV27, with D tentatively TRBD1 (5 bases). Between the trimmed V and J ends, which lost 7 bases and 3 bases, there was a span of 15 bases. The CDR3 is made up of 14 amino acids. CDR1 is MNHEY and CDR2 is SMNVEV in the germline V gene (reference sequence).

The rearrangement links TRBV20-1 to TRBJ1-5, with no clear D. Germline V gene sequence: CDR1 DFQATT, CDR2 SNEGSKA (reference sequence). V lost 5 bases and J 7 bases, leaving 12 bases between the germline ends. CDR3 length equals 12 residues. CDR3 loop: CSARGSVQPQHF. As DNA, the CDR3 is TGCAGTGCTCGAGGGTCGGTCCAGCCCCAGCATTTT.

V gene TRBV11-2 combines with J gene TRBJ2-7; D uncertain. Looked up from germline, CDR1 is SGHAT and CDR2 is FQNNGV. This CDR3 comprises 14 residues. The V gene lost 5 bases and the J gene lost 2 bases, with 13 bases spanning the gap. The CDR3 sequence is CASSLEQTTYEQYF. The CDR3 bases are TGTGCCAGCAGCCTGGAACAGACCACCTACGAGCAGTACTTC. The full variable domain, its missing parts supplied by reference TRBV11-2 and TRBJ2-7, is EAGVAQSPRYKIIEKRQSVAFWCNPISGHATLYWYQQILGQGPKLLIQFQNNGVVDDSQLPKDRFSAERLKGVDSTLKIQPAKLEDSAVYLCASSLEQTTYEQYFGPGTRLTVT.

This clonotype was detected only a few times. The rearrangement uses TRBV5-1 and TRBJ2-1; 11 bases line up with TRBD2. The CDR3 runs to 16 residues. The V and J ends lost 2 bases and 4 bases, in that order; junction bases with no gene match: 5. The germline CDR1 and CDR2 sequences are SGHRS and YFSETQ. This CDR3 reads CASSFPRTSGYNEQFF. The CDR3 nucleotides read TGCGCCAGCAGCTTCCCTAGGACTAGCGGGTACAATGAGCAGTTCTTC. Filled out from reference TRBV5-1 and TRBJ2-1, the complete variable domain reads KAGVTQTPRYLIKTRGQQVTLSCSPISGHRSVSWYQQTPGQGLQFLFEYFSETQRNKGNFPGRFSGRQFSNSRSEMNVSTLELGDSALYLCASSFPRTSGYNEQFFGPGTRLTVL.

This clonotype was detected many times. V and J are TRBV24-1 and TRBJ2-5; D is perhaps TRBD1 or TRBD2 (5 bases each). Germline V lookup: CDR1 KGHDR, CDR2 SFDVKD. CDR3 length: 13 residues. V lost 9 bases to trimming and J lost 5 bases, with 15 bases between them. The CDR3 nucleotides read TGTGCCACCCGCGAACGGGGCGGGGAGACCCAGTACTTC. Its translation is CATRERGGETQYF.

This clonotype was picked up many times. The rearrangement joins TRBV29-1 to TRBJ2-5; a possible D gene is TRBD1 (5 bases). The ends were cut back, 1 base at V and 5 bases at J, with 11 bases in the middle. CDR1 and CDR2 from the germline V gene are SQVTM and ANQGSEA. This CDR3 contains 13 residues. Written as DNA, the CDR3 is TGCAGCGTTGAAGCAGGGCGTGATGAGACCCAGTACTTC. It is translated as CSVEAGRDETQYF.

The count of this clonotype is one. A much more abundant neighbour one base away suggests this may be a read error. This chain joins TRBV12-3 or TRBV12-4 and TRBJ1-5; 7 bases map to TRBD1. CDR3 length equals 15 residues. CDR3 bases: TGTGCCAGCAGTTTAACAGGGGATGGCAATCAGCCCCGGCATTTT. Protein sequence: CASSLTGDGNQPRHF.

The V call is TRBV9, the J call TRBJ2-7; D ambiguous. V shed 0 bases and J shed 0 bases, with 10 bases lying between them. There are 15 residues in the CDR3. CDR1 and CDR2 from the germline V gene are SGDLS and YYNGEE. The CDR3 spells CASSVASTDSYEQYF. As DNA, the CDR3 is TGTGCCAGCAGCGTAGCTTCAACGGACTCCTACGAGCAGTACTTC.

V usage is TRBV30 and J usage is TRBJ1-1; D is perhaps TRBD1 (5 bases). The CDR3 consists of 15 residues. V was pared by 3 bases and J by 4 bases, with 18 bases between. Per the germline V gene, CDR1 is GTSNPN and CDR2 is SVGIG (reference sequence). CDR3 region: CAWSHIWQGSTEAFF. In DNA, the CDR3 is TGTGCCTGGAGCCATATATGGCAGGGTAGCACTGAAGCTTTCTTT.

This clonotype has only a few counts. The rearrangement links TRBV3-1 to TRBJ2-5; TRBD2 matches 13 bases. In germline, CDR1 is LGHDT, CDR2 YNNKEL (reference sequence). The CDR3 sequence is 16 residues long. Losses at the gene ends were 0 bases for V and 7 bases for J; bases not matched to a gene: 5. The CDR3 DNA follows: TGTGCCAGCAGCCAAGATTCACTAGCGGGAGGGTCGACCCAGTACTTC. It specifies CASSQDSLAGGSTQYF.

This clonotype was seen repeatedly, ten times or more. This chain uses TRBV6-5 with TRBJ1-4; TRBD1 agrees at 10 bases. J gave up 5 bases and V 4 bases, and 7 bases lay outside the gene matches. The V gene's germline CDR1 is MNHEY and CDR2 SVGAGI. The CDR3 is 16 amino acids. The CDR3 DNA sequence: TGTGCCAGCAGTTCGACAGGGGGCGCGGCGAATGAAAAACTGTTTTTT. It translates to CASSSTGGAANEKLFF.

The chain couples TRBV30 to TRBJ2-3, with D unclear. CDR1 is GTSNPN and CDR2 is SVGIG in the germline V gene (reference sequence). Trimming pared 2 bases from V and 3 bases from J, leaving 6 bases between. This CDR3 contains 12 residues. For the CDR3, the DNA is TGTGCCTGGAGTCTAGATACAGATACGCAGTATTTT. It is translated as CAWSLDTDTQYF.

This clonotype was seen ten or more times. The V call is TRBV6-9, the J call TRBJ1-1; unclear D gene. Trimming shortened V by 2 bases and J by 8 bases, and 9 bases separated the two germline ends. Germline CDR1 is MNHGY and CDR2 is SVAAGI. CDR3 length: 12 amino acids. The CDR3 region has the DNA TGTGCCAGCAGTTATGGTGGCTCCGAAGCTTTCTTT. Protein product: CASSYGGSEAFF.

Ten or more counts support this clonotype. V is TRBV29-1 and J is TRBJ2-5, with 9 bases aligning to TRBD2. The J segment lost 0 bases and the V segment lost 6 bases, leaving 8 bases of the junction unmatched. Germline CDR1 reads SQVTM; CDR2 reads ANQGSEA. The CDR3 length is 15 residues. This chain's CDR3 is CSVEGLAGYQETQYF. For the CDR3, the DNA is TGCAGCGTAGAGGGGCTAGCGGGGTACCAAGAGACCCAGTACTTC.

In this sample, this clonotype turned up a few times. The gene calls are TRBV27 and TRBJ2-5; possibly TRBD1 for D (5 bases). The V end lost 5 bases, the J end lost 5 bases, and 18 bases lay between the germline ends. The CDR3 is 15 residues long. Germline lookup yields CDR1 MNHEY and CDR2 SMNVEV (reference sequence). The CDR3 sequence: CASSATRVERETQYF. The CDR3 region has the DNA TGTGCCAGCAGTGCTACCAGGGTTGAGAGGGAGACCCAGTACTTC.

This clonotype was observed many times. V gene TRBV20-1 combines with J gene TRBJ2-5; TRBD1 agrees at 7 bases. The J segment lost 5 bases and the V segment lost 6 bases, leaving 9 bases of the junction unmatched. Germline CDR1 is DFQATT and CDR2 is SNEGSKA (reference sequence). CDR3 size: 13 residues. DNA for the CDR3: TGCAGTGCACCGACAGGGACAAGGGAGACCCAGTACTTC. It encodes CSAPTGTRETQYF.